These 17 T cell receptor beta chains originate from one sample sequenced in a study of blood T cell repertoires in COVID-19. The protocol was immunoSEQ multiplex PCR, while the TCRdb copy is restricted to in-frame clones and leaves out a portion. There are about 240,000 clones in the sample; around four fifths occur only once, and approximately 4% lies in the top ten. What was sequenced was PBMCs or T cells enriched from blood (not recorded which). All receptors derive from a woman aged 35 to 49 who had been exposed to COVID-19.

The rearrangement joins TRBV30 to TRBJ2-3; 12 bases line up with TRBD2. The V gene end was trimmed by 1 base and the J gene end by 0 bases; junction bases not matched to a gene: 14. The CDR3 sequence is 20 residues long. CDR1 and CDR2 from the germline V gene are GTSNPN and SVGIG (reference sequence). CDR3 nucleotide sequence: TGTGCCTGGAGTGCCATTGGGCTAGCGGGGGGGACTGCTAGCACAGATACGCAGTATTTT. Translating gives CAWSAIGLAGGTASTDTQYF.

The CDR3 nucleotides are TGTGCCAGCCACATGGACAATGTGAACACTGAAGCTTTCTTT. Translated, it gives CASHMDNVNTEAFF. This sequence joins TRBV27 and TRBJ1-1; maybe TRBD1 (5 bases). V was pared by 8 bases and J by 0 bases, with 13 bases between. Germline loops: CDR1 MNHEY, CDR2 SMNVEV (reference sequence). The CDR3 extends over 14 amino acids.

This chain uses TRBV19 with TRBJ2-1, with D maybe TRBD2 (7 bases). V lost 7 bases and J 6 bases, leaving 22 bases between the germline ends. This CDR3 contains 16 residues. Germline V CDR1 and CDR2: LNHDA, SQIVND (reference sequence). CDR3 in amino acids: CASTDPSVGGGNEQFF. In DNA form, the CDR3 reads TGTGCCAGTACTGATCCTAGCGTAGGGGGGGGCAATGAGCAGTTCTTC.

V gene TRBV28 combines with J gene TRBJ2-7; the match to TRBD1 covers 11 bases. Trimming removed 8 bases from V and 1 base from J; junction bases left unmatched: 4. The length of the CDR3 is 14 residues. CDR1 and CDR2 (germline): MDHEN, SYDVKM. This CDR3 is CASRGTGGSYEQYF. The CDR3 coding sequence is TGTGCCAGCCGCGGGACAGGGGGGTCCTACGAGCAGTACTTC.

The J gene is TRBJ1-3, the V gene TRBV28; TRBD1 matches 8 bases. The germline gives CDR1 MDHEN, CDR2 SYDVKM. The J segment lost 4 bases and the V segment lost 4 bases, leaving 6 bases of the junction unmatched. The CDR3 is 15 amino acids. The CDR3 sequence is CASSWDRLGGNTIYF. In nucleotides, the CDR3 is TGTGCCAGCAGTTGGGACAGGTTAGGCGGAAACACCATATATTTT. The full variable domain, completed using reference TRBV28 and TRBJ1-3, is DVKVTQSSRYLVKRTGEKVFLECVQDMDHENMFWYRQDPGLGLRLIYFSYDVKMKEKGDIPEGYSVSREKKERFSLILESASTNQTSMYLCASSWDRLGGNTIYFGEGSWLTVV.

In the case of this clone: Germline and junction disagree at one end, which may indicate a read error. The rearrangement joins TRBV28 to TRBJ1-1; 7 nucleotides line up with TRBD1. Per the germline V gene, CDR1 is MDHEN and CDR2 is SYDVKM. The CDR3 has 13 residues. CDR3 in DNA: TGTGCCAGCCTCGAGGGGGCAGGGGGTGAAACTTTCTTT. It specifies CASLEGAGGETFF.

The chain couples TRBV6-2 or TRBV6-3 to TRBJ2-2; the match to TRBD2 covers 13 bases. The CDR3 loop spans 19 amino acids. Germline lookup yields CDR1 MNHEY and CDR2 SVGEGT. The V and J ends lost 0 bases and 5 bases, in that order; junction bases with no gene match: 9. In DNA form, the CDR3 reads TGTGCCAGCAGTTACTCCAGACTAGCGGGGGGAGAAGAGACCGGGGAGCTGTTTTTT. Translation: CASSYSRLAGGEETGELFF.

This clone was picked up one time. The genes are TRBV2 and TRBJ1-2; 7 positions match TRBD1. Germline values: CDR1 SNHLY, CDR2 FYNNEI. V lost 2 bases and J lost 6; bases outside the gene matches: 3. The CDR3 has 13 residues. Written as DNA, the CDR3 is TGTGCCAGCAGTGAACAGGGGGTAGATGGCTACACCTTC. The encoded protein is CASSEQGVDGYTF.

This chain joins TRBV4-2 and TRBJ2-7; a possible D gene is TRBD2 (6 bases). The CDR3 spans 12 residues. Germline V CDR1 and CDR2: LGHNA, YNFKEQ. V shed 3 bases and J shed 5 bases, with 8 bases lying between them. In DNA form, the CDR3 reads TGTGCCAGCAGCCAGCGGGGCAACGAGCAGTACTTC. Amino acids: CASSQRGNEQYF.

The rearrangement joins TRBV2 to TRBJ1-1, with D perhaps matching TRBD1 (6 bases). V was pared by 0 bases and J by 8 bases, with 10 bases between. Germline lookup yields CDR1 SNHLY and CDR2 FYNNEI. This CDR3 contains 13 residues. CDR3 nucleotide sequence: TGTGCCAGCAGTGAAGCGATCGGACAGGAAGCTTTCTTT. It is translated as CASSEAIGQEAFF.

The V call is TRBV1, the J call TRBJ1-5; whether TRBD1, the table's D call, matches the DNA was not checked. TRBV1 is given as a pseudogene. The CDR3 has 15 residues. CDR3 sequence reads: CTSSQEGQGDQPQHF. The CDR3 coding sequence is TGCACCAGCAGCCAAGAGGGACAGGGGGACCAGCCCCAGCATTTT.

This rearrangement joins TRBV11-3 to TRBJ2-1; possible D gene TRBD2, 6 bases. V was pared by 1 base and J by 3 bases, with 7 bases between. From germline, CDR1 is SGHNT and CDR2 YENEEA. The CDR3 spans 14 residues. In DNA, the CDR3 is TGTGCCAGCAGCTTAGCGGGGGTCTACAATGAGCAGTTCTTC. Translating gives CASSLAGVYNEQFF.

V usage is TRBV5-1 and J usage is TRBJ2-1; TRBD2 matches 10 bases. V shed 2 bases and J 5 bases; nucleotides not matched to a gene: 4. CDR1 and CDR2 (germline): SGHRS, YFSETQ. This CDR3 comprises 15 residues. The CDR3 loop is CASSFTSGVNNEQFF. The DNA for the CDR3 is TGCGCCAGCAGCTTCACTAGCGGGGTAAACAATGAGCAGTTCTTC. Variable domain in full (rest from reference TRBV5-1 and TRBJ2-1): KAGVTQTPRYLIKTRGQQVTLSCSPISGHRSVSWYQQTPGQGLQFLFEYFSETQRNKGNFPGRFSGRQFSNSRSEMNVSTLELGDSALYLCASSFTSGVNNEQFFGPGTRLTVL.

The chain carries TRBV4-1 and TRBJ1-4, with D possibly TRBD1 on 5 matching bases. Deletions cut 1 base from V and 11 bases from J, with 11 bases between. This CDR3 is built from 13 residues. CDR1 and CDR2 (germline): MGHRA, YSYEKL. DNA of the CDR3: TGCGCCAGCAGCCAAGTTGTAGGGGTGAAACTGTTTTTT. Residues: CASSQVVGVKLFF.

This clone has just one count. V gene TRBV7-6 combines with J gene TRBJ2-1; possible D gene TRBD1, 5 bases. The ends were cut back, 7 bases at V and 8 bases at J, with 18 bases in the middle. The germline CDR1 and CDR2 sequences are SGHVS and FNYEAQ. There are 14 residues in the CDR3. CDR3 protein: CASTPLRQGDEQFF. CDR3 nucleotides: TGTGCCAGCACCCCCCTGCGGCAGGGTGATGAGCAGTTCTTC.

This clone was seen just once. The genes are TRBV6-2 or TRBV6-3 and TRBJ1-1, with a tentative D call TRBD1 (6 bases). The germline V and J ends were trimmed by 5 bases and 5 bases, with 21 bases remaining between them. The CDR3 is made up of 16 amino acids. CDR1 MNHEY and CDR2 SVGEGT come from the germline V gene. CDR3 loop: CASSPTGWGLGTEAFF. CDR3 bases: TGTGCCAGCAGTCCCACCGGCTGGGGGCTTGGGACTGAAGCTTTCTTT.

The V gene is TRBV2, the J gene TRBJ1-3, with TRBD1 matching over 7 bases. Trimming took 6 bases from V and 0 from J; bases not matched to a gene: 5. Germline V gene sequence: CDR1 SNHLY, CDR2 FYNNEI. The CDR3 contains 15 residues. CDR3 bases: TGTGCCAGCAGGGAGGGACAGTACTCTGGAAACACCATATATTTT. Protein sequence: CASREGQYSGNTIYF.